Listed below are T cell receptor beta chains from one sample, sequenced in a study of blood T cells in healthy people across ages. TCRdb redid the calling of the 5' RACE reads with MiXCR, one entry per CDR3 protein. The data contain 800,000 to 950,000 distinct CDR3 sequences, around 29% of them singletons. These same data were also listed under a study on T cells of mothers and their children.

The specimen sequenced was blood. The receptors shown here come from a woman in her 40s in good health. The CDR3 runs from the conserved cysteine through the conserved F or W. D genes are given only for firm matches. Rows may omit the clone size; those that give it use once, few, many or a size class.

size	V	J	D	DNA	CDR3
once	TRBV28	TRBJ1-1	-	TGTGCCAGCATCGAAGGTGACACAAGGGCTGAAGCTTTCTTT	CASIEGDTRAEAFF
few	TRBV18	TRBJ2-5	-	TGTGCCAGCTCAGATGAGGGGACCCAGTACTTC	CASSDEGTQYF
few	TRBV7-2	TRBJ2-7	TRBD1	TGTGCCAGCAGCAGGAGGACAGGGATGACTACCTACGAGCAGTACTTC	CASSRRTGMTTYEQYF
-	TRBV6-6	TRBJ2-1	-	TGTGCCAGCAGCGCTCGGACCCCTGAGCAGTTCTTC	CASSARTPEQFF
-	TRBV12-3/TRBV12-4	TRBJ2-1	-	TGTGCCAGCAGTTTGGGATACAATGTGCAGTTCTTC	CASSLGYNVQFF
many	TRBV20-1	TRBJ2-7	-	TGCAGTGCTAGAGATCTAGGGGGGGCCCTCGGAGAGCAGTACTTC	CSARDLGGALGEQYF
few	TRBV28	TRBJ2-7	-	TGTGCCAGCAGTTTAATGGAAGACTACGAGCAGTACTTC	CASSLMEDYEQYF
many	TRBV28	TRBJ2-6	-	TGTGCCAGCAAGTTAGGATTCTCTGGGGCCAACGTCCTGACTTTC	CASKLGFSGANVLTF
-	TRBV7-2	TRBJ1-2	-	TGTGCCAGCCGAGGGGACGCTTATGATGACTATGGCTACACCTTC	CASRGDAYDDYGYTF
-	TRBV12-3/TRBV12-4	TRBJ2-7	-	TGTGCCAGCAGCCCAGGTCCCGGGGATACCTACGAGCAGTACTTC	CASSPGPGDTYEQYF
few	TRBV5-1	TRBJ2-3	TRBD2	TGCGCCAGCAGCTTGCAGACTAGCGGGGGTGGCACAGATACGCAGTATTTT	CASSLQTSGGGTDTQYF
few	TRBV5-1	TRBJ2-7	TRBD2	TGCGCCAGCAGCTTGGTGGCTAGCGGGCGGTACGAGCAGTACTTC	CASSLVASGRYEQYF
-	TRBV4-2	TRBJ1-1	TRBD1	TGTGCCAGCAGCCAAGAACCCCGGGACAGCCTGATGAACACTGAAGCTTTCTTT	CASSQEPRDSLMNTEAFF
-	TRBV2	TRBJ2-7	TRBD1	TGTGCCAGCAGTGAGTTCGGCCCGGGACAGGGCTACGAGCAGTACTTC	CASSEFGPGQGYEQYF
-	TRBV20-1	TRBJ2-7	-	TGCAGTGCTGGAGATATCACGAGCTACGAGCAGTACTTC	CSAGDITSYEQYF
-	TRBV11-2	TRBJ2-7	TRBD1	TGTGCCAGCAGCCCAGGGGGCAACTACGACGAGCAGTACTTC	CASSPGGNYDEQYF
many	TRBV7-2	TRBJ2-7	-	TGTGCCAGCAGCTTAGAGTCGGCAGTTCCCGAGCAGTACTTC	CASSLESAVPEQYF
many	TRBV18	TRBJ2-7	TRBD1	TGTGCCAGCTCTTTCAGCTCCGGGACAGGGTTCGAGCAGTACTTC	CASSFSSGTGFEQYF
many	TRBV12-3/TRBV12-4	TRBJ2-7	-	TGTGCCAGCAGTCCAGACTATTACGAGCAGTACTTC	CASSPDYYEQYF
many	TRBV15	TRBJ2-6	TRBD1	TGTGCCACCAGCAAGGACAGGGGTTTAGAGCCTGGGGCCAACGTCCTGACTTTC	CATSKDRGLEPGANVLTF
-	TRBV28	TRBJ1-1	-	TGTGCCAGCAATACCAGGCAGAGGAACACTGAAGCTTTCTTT	CASNTRQRNTEAFF
-	TRBV12-3/TRBV12-4	TRBJ2-1	TRBD1	TGTGCCAGCAGTTTATACGCAGGGGGCTACAATGAGCAGTTCTTC	CASSLYAGGYNEQFF
many	TRBV29-1	TRBJ2-1	-	TGCAGCGTTCAGAGTGATGAGCAGTTCTTC	CSVQSDEQFF
-	TRBV20-1	TRBJ2-2	-	TGCAGTGCCGCGAATGGGGGTAACACCGGGGAGCCGTTTTTT	CSAANGGNTGEPFF
many	TRBV24-1	TRBJ2-5	-	TGTGCCACCAGTGATACGCGAGTAGGGGCCCAGTACTTC	CATSDTRVGAQYF